This entry describes one T cell receptor (beta chain). Some clones are missing from TCRdb's copy, which holds only in-frame ones; the method was immunoSEQ multiplex PCR. The sample yields some 220,000 clones, about 87% seen once. The data are from a study of blood T cell repertoires in COVID-19. V was pared by 2 bases and J by 5 bases, with 9 bases between. Germline V lookup: CDR1 SGHTA, CDR2 FQGTGA. The CDR3 has 13 amino acids. The specimen sequenced was PBMCs or T cells enriched from blood (not recorded which). This clonotype originated in a woman younger than 45 who had recovered from COVID-19. The chain is built from TRBV7-3 and TRBJ1-1; D remains unclear. The CDR3 loop reads CASSLSSRTEAFF. The CDR3 DNA reads TGTGCCAGCAGCTTATCTTCGAGGACTGAAGCTTTCTTT.